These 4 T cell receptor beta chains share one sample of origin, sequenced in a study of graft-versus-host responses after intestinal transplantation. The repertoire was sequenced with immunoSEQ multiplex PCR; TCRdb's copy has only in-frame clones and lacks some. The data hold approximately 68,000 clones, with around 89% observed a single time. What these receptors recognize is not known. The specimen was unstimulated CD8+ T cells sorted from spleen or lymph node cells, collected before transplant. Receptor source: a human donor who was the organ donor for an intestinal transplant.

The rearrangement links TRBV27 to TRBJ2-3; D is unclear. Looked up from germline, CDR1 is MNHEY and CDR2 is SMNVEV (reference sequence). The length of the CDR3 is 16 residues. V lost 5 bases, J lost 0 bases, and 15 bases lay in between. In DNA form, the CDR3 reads TGTGCCAGCAGTCCTCGCACTGTCACTAGCACAGATACGCAGTATTTT. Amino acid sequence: CASSPRTVTSTDTQYF.

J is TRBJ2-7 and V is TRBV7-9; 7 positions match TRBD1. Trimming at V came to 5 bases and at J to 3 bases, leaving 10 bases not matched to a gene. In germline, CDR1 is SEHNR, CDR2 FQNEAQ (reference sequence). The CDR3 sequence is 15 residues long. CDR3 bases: TGTGCCAGCAGCACGGGGACAGCCGCCCTCTACGAGCAGTACGTC. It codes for CASSTGTAALYEQYV.

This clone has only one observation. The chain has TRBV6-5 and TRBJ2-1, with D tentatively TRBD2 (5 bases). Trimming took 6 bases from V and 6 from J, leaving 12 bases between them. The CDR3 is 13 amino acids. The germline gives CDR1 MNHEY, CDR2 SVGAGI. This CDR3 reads CASSASSFNEQFF. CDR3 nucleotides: TGTGCCAGCAGCGCTTCTAGCTTCAATGAGCAGTTCTTC.

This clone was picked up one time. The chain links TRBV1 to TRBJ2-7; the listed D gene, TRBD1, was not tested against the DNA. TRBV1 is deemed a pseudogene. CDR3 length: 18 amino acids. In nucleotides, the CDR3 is TGCACCAGCAGCCACTTACCTGAAGACAGGGGAGTCAGGGACGAGCAGTACGTC. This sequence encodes CTSSHLPEDRGVRDEQYV.